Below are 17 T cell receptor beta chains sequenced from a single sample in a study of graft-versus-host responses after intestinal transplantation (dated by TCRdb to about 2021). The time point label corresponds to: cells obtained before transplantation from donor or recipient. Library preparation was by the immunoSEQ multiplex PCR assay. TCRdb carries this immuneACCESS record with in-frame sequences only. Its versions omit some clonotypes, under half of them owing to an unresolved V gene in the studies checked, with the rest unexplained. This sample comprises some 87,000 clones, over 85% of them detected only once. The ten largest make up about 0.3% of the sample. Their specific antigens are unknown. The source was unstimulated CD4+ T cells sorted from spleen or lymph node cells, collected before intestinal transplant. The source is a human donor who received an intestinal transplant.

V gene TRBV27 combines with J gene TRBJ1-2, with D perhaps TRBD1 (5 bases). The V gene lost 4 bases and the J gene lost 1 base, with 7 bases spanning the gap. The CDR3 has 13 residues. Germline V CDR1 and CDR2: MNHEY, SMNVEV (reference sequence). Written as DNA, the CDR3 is TGTGCCAGCAGTTCGACAGTTAACTATGGCTACACCTTC. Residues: CASSSTVNYGYTF.

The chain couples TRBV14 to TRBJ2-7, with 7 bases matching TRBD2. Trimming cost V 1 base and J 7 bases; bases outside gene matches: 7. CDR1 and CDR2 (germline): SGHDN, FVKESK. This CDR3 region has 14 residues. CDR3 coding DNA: TGTGCCAGCAGCCAAGGCGGCGGGAGAGTTGAGCAGTACTTC. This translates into CASSQGGGRVEQYF.

The CDR3 loop is CASSPRTGDNTGELFF. In DNA form, the CDR3 reads TGTGCCAGCTCCCCTAGGACAGGGGATAACACCGGGGAGCTGTTTTTT. This chain connects TRBV18 to TRBJ2-2; 9 bases align to TRBD1. J lost 2 bases, V lost 6 bases, and 7 bases had no gene match. Germline lookup yields CDR1 KGHSH and CDR2 LQKENI. The CDR3 has 16 residues.

Here the CDR3 DNA reads TGTGCCAGCAGCTTTGTGCCCGGGGTGGGGGATGAGCAGTTCTTC. Its translation is CASSFVPGVGDEQFF. This chain connects TRBV5-4 to TRBJ2-1, with D perhaps being TRBD1 or TRBD2 (5 bases each). This CDR3 contains 15 residues. Germline V gene data show CDR1 as SGHNT and CDR2 as YYREEE (reference sequence). Between the trimmed V and J ends, which lost 2 bases and 8 bases, there was a span of 17 bases. Full variable domain (missing parts from reference TRBV5-4 and TRBJ2-1): ETGVTQSPTHLIKTRGQQVTLRCSSQSGHNTVSWYQQALGQGPQFIFQYYREEENGRGNFPPRFSGLQFPNYSSELNVNALELDDSALYLCASSFVPGVGDEQFFGPGTRLTVL.

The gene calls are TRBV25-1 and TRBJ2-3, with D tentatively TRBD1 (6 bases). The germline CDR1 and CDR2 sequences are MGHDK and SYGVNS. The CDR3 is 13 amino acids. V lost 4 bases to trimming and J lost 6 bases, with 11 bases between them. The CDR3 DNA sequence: TGTGCCAGCAGTGGTGGACAGCTTGATACGCAGTATTTT. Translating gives CASSGGQLDTQYF.

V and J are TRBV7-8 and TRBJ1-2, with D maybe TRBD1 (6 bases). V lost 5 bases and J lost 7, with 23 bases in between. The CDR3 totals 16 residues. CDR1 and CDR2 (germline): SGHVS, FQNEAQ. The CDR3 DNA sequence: TGTGCCAGCAGCAGTCACCGGGACACAACACGGACTGGCTACACCTTC. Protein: CASSSHRDTTRTGYTF.

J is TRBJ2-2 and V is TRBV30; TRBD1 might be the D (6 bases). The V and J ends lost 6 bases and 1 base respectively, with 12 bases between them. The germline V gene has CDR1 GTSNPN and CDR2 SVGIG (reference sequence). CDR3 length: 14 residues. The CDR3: CACAGTLNTGELFF. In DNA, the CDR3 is TGTGCCTGCGCCGGGACATTGAACACCGGGGAGCTGTTTTTT.

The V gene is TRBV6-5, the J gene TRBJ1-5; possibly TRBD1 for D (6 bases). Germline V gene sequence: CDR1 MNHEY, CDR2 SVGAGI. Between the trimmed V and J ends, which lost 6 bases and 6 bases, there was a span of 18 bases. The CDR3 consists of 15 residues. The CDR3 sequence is CASRRGGLSSQPQHF. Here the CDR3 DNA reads TGTGCCAGCAGAAGGGGGGGTTTGAGTAGTCAGCCCCAGCATTTT.

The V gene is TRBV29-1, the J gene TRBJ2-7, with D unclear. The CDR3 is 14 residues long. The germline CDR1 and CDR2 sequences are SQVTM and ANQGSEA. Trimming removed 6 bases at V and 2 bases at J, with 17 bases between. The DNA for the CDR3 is TGCAGCGTCCAAGGGAACGTCCCTCCCTACGAGCAGTACTTC. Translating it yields CSVQGNVPPYEQYF.

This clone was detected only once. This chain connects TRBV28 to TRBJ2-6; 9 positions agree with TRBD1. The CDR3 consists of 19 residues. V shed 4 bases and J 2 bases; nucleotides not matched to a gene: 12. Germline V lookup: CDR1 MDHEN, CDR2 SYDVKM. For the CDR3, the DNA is TGTGCCAGCAGTTCACGGCCGGGACAGGGAGTGGCTGGGGCCAACGTCCTGACTTTC. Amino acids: CASSSRPGQGVAGANVLTF.

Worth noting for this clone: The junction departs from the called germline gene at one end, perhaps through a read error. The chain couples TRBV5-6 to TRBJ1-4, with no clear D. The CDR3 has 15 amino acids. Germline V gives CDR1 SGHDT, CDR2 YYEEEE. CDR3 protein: CASSLIRATNEKLLF. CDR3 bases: TGTGCCAGCAGCTTGATCAGAGCAACTAATGAAAAACTGCTTTTT.

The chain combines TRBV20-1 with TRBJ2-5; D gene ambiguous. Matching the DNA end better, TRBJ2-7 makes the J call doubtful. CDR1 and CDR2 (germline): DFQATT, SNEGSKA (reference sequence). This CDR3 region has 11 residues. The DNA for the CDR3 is TGCAGTGCTAGGGTAGGCTACGAGCAGTACTTC. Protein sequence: CSARVGYEQYF.

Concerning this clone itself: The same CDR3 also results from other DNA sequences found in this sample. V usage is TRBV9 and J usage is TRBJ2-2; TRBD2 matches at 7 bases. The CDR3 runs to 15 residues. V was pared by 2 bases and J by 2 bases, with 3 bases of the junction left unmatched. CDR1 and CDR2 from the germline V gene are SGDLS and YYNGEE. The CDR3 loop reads CASSVGGLNTGELFF. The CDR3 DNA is TGTGCCAGCAGCGTGGGGGGACTAAACACCGGGGAGCTGTTTTTT.

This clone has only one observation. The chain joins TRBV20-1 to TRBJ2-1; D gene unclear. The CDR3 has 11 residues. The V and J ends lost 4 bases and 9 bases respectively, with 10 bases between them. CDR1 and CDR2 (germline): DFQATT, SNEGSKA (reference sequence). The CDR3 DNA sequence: TGCAGTGCTATTAAGCAGACTGAGCAGTTCTTC. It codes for CSAIKQTEQFF.

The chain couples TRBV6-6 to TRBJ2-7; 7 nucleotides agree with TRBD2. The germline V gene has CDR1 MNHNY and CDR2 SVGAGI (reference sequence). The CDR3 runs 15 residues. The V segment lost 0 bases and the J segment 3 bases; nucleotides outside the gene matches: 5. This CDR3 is CASSYSRLADYEQYF. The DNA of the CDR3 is TGTGCCAGCAGTTACTCGAGACTAGCCGACTACGAGCAGTACTTC.

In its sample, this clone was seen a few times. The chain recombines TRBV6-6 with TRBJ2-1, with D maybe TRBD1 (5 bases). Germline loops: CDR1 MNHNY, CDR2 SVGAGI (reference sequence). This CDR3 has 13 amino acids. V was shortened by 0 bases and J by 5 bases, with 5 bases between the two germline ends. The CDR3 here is CASSYSTDNEQFF. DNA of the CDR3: TGTGCCAGCAGTTACTCGACAGACAATGAGCAGTTCTTC.

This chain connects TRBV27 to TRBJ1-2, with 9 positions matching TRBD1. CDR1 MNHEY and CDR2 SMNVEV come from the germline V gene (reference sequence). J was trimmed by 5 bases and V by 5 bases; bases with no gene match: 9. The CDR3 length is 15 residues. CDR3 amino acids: CASSDGDRASYGYTF. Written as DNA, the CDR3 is TGTGCCAGCAGTGACGGGGACAGGGCTTCGTATGGCTACACCTTC.